This is a list of T cell receptor beta chains from one sample in a study of T cell changes during pregnancy in multiple sclerosis. Repertoires were generated with immunoSEQ multiplex PCR, while TCRdb's copy carries only in-frame clones and drops some. This table has roughly 110,000 clones, about 90% appearing once. The material was peripheral blood, obtained before pregnancy. These receptors all stem from a female donor with multiple sclerosis, enrolled in a pregnancy study. Both conserved end residues are part of each CDR3. Fields, in order: V gene, CDR3 length, D gene, clone size, J gene, CDR3 protein, CDR3 DNA. D genes are given only for firm matches. Expanded clones get a size class; other rows say once, few or many, or leave the size out.

TRBV6-5,14,TRBD1,-,TRBJ1-2,CASTRGQGIGGYTF,TGTGCCAGCACCCGGGGACAGGGGATCGGTGGCTACACCTTC
TRBV30,13,-,once,TRBJ2-7,CAWSRRGLYEQYF,TGTGCCTGGAGCCGACGCGGTCTCTACGAGCAGTACTTC
TRBV28,16,TRBD2,-,TRBJ2-3,CASSPSGGEDTDTQYF,TGTGCCAGCAGTCCGTCCGGGGGGGAGGACACAGATACGCAGTATTTT
TRBV7-2,11,-,-,TRBJ1-1,CASSGGNEAFF,TGTGCCAGCAGCGGGGGGAATGAAGCTTTCTTT
TRBV5-1,13,-,-,TRBJ2-7,CASSLEQAYEQYF,TGCGCCAGCAGCTTGGAACAGGCCTACGAGCAGTACTTC
TRBV10-2,13,-,-,TRBJ2-7,CASREDSSYEQYF,TGCGCCAGCAGGGAGGACAGCTCCTACGAGCAGTACTTC
TRBV14,18,-,-,TRBJ1-3,CASSQAGQPPQRRNTIYF,TGTGCCAGCAGCCAAGCAGGGCAACCCCCCCAACGAAGAAACACCATATATTTT
TRBV18,15,-,-,TRBJ1-2,CASSPRSTDNYGYTF,TGTGCCAGCTCACCGCGAAGTACAGACAACTATGGCTACACCTTC
TRBV20-1,11,-,few,TRBJ1-5,CSAPLGQPQHF,TGCAGTGCTCCCCTCGGTCAGCCCCAGCATTTT
TRBV5-1,13,-,-,TRBJ2-3,CASSRQPEDTQYF,TGCGCCAGCAGTCGACAGCCCGAGGATACGCAGTATTTT
TRBV15,17,TRBD2,-,TRBJ2-4,CATSTMGGGLAKNIQYF,TGTGCCACCAGCACCATGGGGGGAGGGTTGGCCAAAAACATTCAGTACTTC
TRBV19,15,TRBD1,-,TRBJ2-7,CASSTGQGISYEQYF,TGTGCCAGTAGTACAGGACAGGGTATATCCTACGAGCAGTACTTC
TRBV10-3,16,-,-,TRBJ2-1,CAISESRGAGYNEQFF,TGTGCCATCAGTGAGTCCCGGGGGGCCGGCTACAATGAGCAGTTCTTC
TRBV4-1,15,TRBD2,once,TRBJ2-5,CASSQLTSGIETQYF,TGCGCCAGCAGCCAACTAACTAGCGGGATAGAGACCCAGTACTTC
TRBV7-9,13,-,-,TRBJ2-7,CASSLGGPDKGYF,TGTGCCAGCAGCTTAGGTGGGCCGGACAAGGGATACTTC
TRBV19,13,-,few,TRBJ2-7,CASSLGRAYEQYF,TGTGCCAGTAGTCTGGGGAGAGCCTACGAGCAGTACTTC
TRBV10-1,11,-,-,TRBJ1-6,CASSPLSPLHF,TGCGCCAGCAGTCCCCTGTCACCCCTCCACTTT
TRBV27,18,-,-,TRBJ1-2,CASSSYIQTGSIDYGYTF,TGTGCCAGCAGTTCCTACATTCAGACAGGAAGTATCGACTATGGCTACACCTTC
TRBV6-5,15,-,once,TRBJ2-7,CASSQTGTRTYEQYF,TGTGCCAGCAGTCAGACCGGGACACGGACCTACGAGCAGTACTTC
TRBV27,15,TRBD1,-,TRBJ1-2,CASSLPTGGIEGYTF,TGTGCCAGCAGTTTACCGACAGGGGGCATTGAAGGCTACACCTTC
TRBV6-1,14,TRBD1,-,TRBJ1-2,CASTPDRGDYGYTF,TGTGCCAGCACCCCGGACAGGGGGGACTATGGCTACACCTTC
TRBV6-5,12,-,-,TRBJ1-2,CASSRDNYGYTF,TGTGCCAGCAGTAGAGATAACTATGGCTACACCTTC
TRBV5-1,15,-,-,TRBJ2-7,CASSPGRGGNYEQYF,TGCGCCAGCAGCCCCGGAAGGGGAGGTAACTACGAGCAGTACTTC
TRBV6-1,15,-,-,TRBJ1-2,CASSEALRDYYGYTF,TGTGCCAGCAGTGAAGCGCTCAGGGACTACTATGGCTACACCTTC
TRBV19,18,-,-,TRBJ2-5,CASSIRAGWGSGEETQYF,TGTGCCAGTAGTATAAGGGCGGGTTGGGGATCCGGGGAAGAGACCCAGTACTTC
TRBV19,11,-,few,TRBJ1-1,CASTRQSEAFF,TGTGCCAGTACCCGACAATCTGAAGCTTTCTTT
TRBV2,17,TRBD2,-,TRBJ2-2,CASSELTSGANTGELFF,TGTGCCAGCAGTGAACTGACTAGCGGGGCGAACACCGGGGAGCTGTTTTTT
TRBV11-3,13,TRBD1,few,TRBJ2-5,CASVRTGQETQYF,TGTGCCAGCGTGCGGACAGGTCAAGAGACCCAGTACTTC
TRBV7-9,14,-,-,TRBJ1-5,CASSFPGRNQPQHF,TGTGCCAGCAGCTTCCCCGGGAGGAATCAGCCCCAGCATTTT
TRBV4-1,15,-,-,TRBJ1-6,CASSQIGPVNSPLHF,TGCGCCAGCAGCCAGATTGGGCCAGTTAATTCACCCCTCCACTTT
TRBV5-1,18,TRBD1,once,TRBJ2-7,CASSLGGQATLRTYEQYF,TGCGCCAGCAGCTTGGGTGGACAGGCGACGCTAAGAACCTACGAGCAGTACTTC
TRBV28,14,TRBD1,-,TRBJ1-5,CASSQTGGIQPQHF,TGTGCCAGCAGCCAGACAGGGGGTATTCAGCCCCAGCATTTT
TRBV28,20,TRBD2,-,TRBJ2-1,CASSLYGLAGGPSSYNEQFF,TGTGCCAGCAGTTTATATGGACTAGCGGGAGGGCCGAGCTCCTACAATGAGCAGTTCTTC
TRBV2,15,-,-,TRBJ1-1,CASRKNTGPGTEAFF,TGTGCCAGCCGAAAGAACACAGGCCCTGGGACTGAAGCTTTCTTT
TRBV9,16,TRBD2,-,TRBJ2-1,CASSAEGLASYNEQFF,TGTGCCAGCAGCGCGGAGGGACTAGCGAGTTACAATGAGCAGTTCTTC
TRBV7-2,15,TRBD1,-,TRBJ1-2,CASSSDRGPSYGYTF,TGTGCCAGCAGTTCAGACAGGGGGCCTAGCTATGGCTACACCTTC
TRBV7-9,16,TRBD2,-,TRBJ2-5,CASSPNLAGVRETQYF,TGTGCCAGCAGCCCAAACTTAGCGGGAGTGCGCGAGACCCAGTACTTC
TRBV28,15,TRBD1,once,TRBJ2-5,CASKTVGTAQETQYF,TGTGCCAGCAAGACGGTGGGGACAGCGCAAGAGACCCAGTACTTC
TRBV10-2,16,-,-,TRBJ2-3,CASSDSSRAGGDTQYF,TGCGCCAGCAGTGATAGTTCGAGGGCGGGTGGCGATACGCAGTATTTT
TRBV25-1,15,TRBD1,-,TRBJ1-1,CASSGQGGLNTEAFF,TGTGCCAGCAGTGGGCAGGGGGGCCTGAACACTGAAGCTTTCTTT
TRBV11-2,14,-,-,TRBJ2-7,CASSGGHFSYEQYF,TGTGCCAGCAGTGGCGGACATTTCTCCTACGAGCAGTACTTC
TRBV7-3,14,-,-,TRBJ2-2,CASSSGLYTGELFF,TGTGCCAGCAGCTCAGGACTATACACCGGGGAGCTGTTTTTT
TRBV28,16,TRBD1,-,TRBJ2-7,CASRSTGGSVSYEQYF,TGTGCCAGCAGGTCGACAGGGGGCTCTGTTTCCTACGAGCAGTACTTC
TRBV6-5,14,-,-,TRBJ1-6,CASRAHSWDSPLHF,TGTGCCAGCAGGGCACACAGTTGGGATTCACCCCTCCACTTT
TRBV5-1,13,-,-,TRBJ2-1,CASSLSLAHEQFF,TGCGCCAGCAGCTTGAGTCTAGCGCATGAGCAGTTCTTC